One sample yielded the 6 T cell receptor beta chains listed below, sequenced in a study of cytomegalovirus exposure and HLA in healthy donors. Use of 60 Vbeta and 13 Jbeta primers characterized the PCR. Using immunoSEQ multiplex PCR, the repertoire was profiled, and TCRdb retains in-frame clones only, with some absent. The sample holds 130,000 to 150,000 clones, about three quarters seen once. Sequences were obtained from PBMCs. Source of these receptors: a man aged 35-49 years in good health and CMV-seropositive.

This sequence joins TRBV21-1 and TRBJ2-1; TRBD2 is taken as the D call from the table, unchecked against the DNA. TRBV21-1 is a documented pseudogene. The length of the CDR3 is 19 residues. This chain's CDR3 is CASSNLTSGRARRKNEQFF. In DNA form, the CDR3 reads TGTGCCAGCAGCAATTTGACTAGCGGGAGGGCCAGACGAAAGAATGAGCAGTTCTTC.

This clone was seen a single time. J is TRBJ2-7 and V is TRBV7-8; a weak D match, TRBD1 (6 bases). Trimming removed 3 bases at V and 3 bases at J, with 18 bases between. CDR1 SGHVS and CDR2 FQNEAQ come from the germline V gene. The CDR3 contains 16 residues. The CDR3 DNA follows: TGTGCCAGCAGCTTTCTAGGGGGTCGGAAGAACTACGAGCAGTACTTC. Amino acid sequence: CASSFLGGRKNYEQYF.

The chain links TRBV19 to TRBJ1-5; no clear D. This CDR3 has 14 amino acids. CDR1 LNHDA and CDR2 SQIVND come from the germline V gene (reference sequence). Trimming left V 9 bases short and J 3 bases short, with 15 bases between. CDR3 residues: CASAQVGSNQPQHF. CDR3 in DNA: TGTGCCAGCGCGCAGGTCGGCTCCAATCAGCCCCAGCATTTT.

This chain connects TRBV4-3 to TRBJ1-6, with TRBD1 identical over 9 bases. Germline V gives CDR1 LGHNA, CDR2 YSLEER. The CDR3 consists of 17 residues. Trimming cost V 3 bases and J 10 bases; bases outside gene matches: 13. In DNA, the CDR3 is TGCGCCAGCAGCCACCAAATGGGGCGGACAGGGGACTCACCCCTCCACTTT. Its translation is CASSHQMGRTGDSPLHF.

The chain employs TRBV28 and TRBJ2-7; 10 positions agree with TRBD1. Trimming removed 6 bases from V and 6 bases from J; junction bases left unmatched: 11. This CDR3 contains 15 residues. Germline-derived CDR1 and CDR2 are MDHEN and SYDVKM. The CDR3 region has the DNA TGTGCCAGCAGCGCCCCCGGGACAGGGGCCGCCGAGCAGTACTTC. This encodes CASSAPGTGAAEQYF.

The rearrangement uses TRBV29-1 and TRBJ2-3; the D is unclear. CDR1 is SQVTM and CDR2 is ANQGSEA in the germline V gene. Trimming left V 6 bases short and J 3 bases short, with 16 bases between. The CDR3 extends over 14 amino acids. For the CDR3, the DNA is TGCAGCGTGCAAAAGACAACTGCAACAGATACGCAGTATTTT. Amino acid sequence: CSVQKTTATDTQYF.